One TCR beta chain is described in this entry. Repertoires were generated with immunoSEQ multiplex PCR, while TCRdb's copy carries only in-frame clones and drops some. Of roughly 300,000 clones listed, 80% to 95% are singletons. This sample was included in a study of blood T cell repertoires in COVID-19. CDR1 LNHDA and CDR2 SQIVND come from the germline V gene (reference sequence). Losses at the gene ends were 6 bases for V and 2 bases for J; bases not matched to a gene: 10. The CDR3 totals 16 residues. This receptor was taken from a woman aged 25-40 years who had recovered from COVID-19. V gene TRBV19 combines with J gene TRBJ1-5; 7 bases are shared with TRBD1. Sample: PBMCs or T cells enriched from blood (not recorded which). Here the CDR3 reads CASRSTGKVGNQPQHF. The CDR3 nucleotides are TGTGCCAGTAGGTCGACAGGGAAAGTCGGCAATCAGCCCCAGCATTTT.